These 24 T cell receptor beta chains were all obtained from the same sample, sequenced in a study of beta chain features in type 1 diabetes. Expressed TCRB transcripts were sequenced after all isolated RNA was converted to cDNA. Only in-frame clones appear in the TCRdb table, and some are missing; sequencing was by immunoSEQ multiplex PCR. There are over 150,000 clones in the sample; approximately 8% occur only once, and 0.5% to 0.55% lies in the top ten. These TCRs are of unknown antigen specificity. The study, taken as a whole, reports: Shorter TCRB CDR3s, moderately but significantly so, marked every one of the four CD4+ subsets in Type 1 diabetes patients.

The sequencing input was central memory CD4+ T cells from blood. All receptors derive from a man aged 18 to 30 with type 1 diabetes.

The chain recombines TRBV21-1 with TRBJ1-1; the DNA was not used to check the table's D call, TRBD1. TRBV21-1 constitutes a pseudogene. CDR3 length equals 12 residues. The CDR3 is CASSTGNTEAFF. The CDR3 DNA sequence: TGTGCCAGCAGCACAGGGAACACTGAAGCTTTCTTT.

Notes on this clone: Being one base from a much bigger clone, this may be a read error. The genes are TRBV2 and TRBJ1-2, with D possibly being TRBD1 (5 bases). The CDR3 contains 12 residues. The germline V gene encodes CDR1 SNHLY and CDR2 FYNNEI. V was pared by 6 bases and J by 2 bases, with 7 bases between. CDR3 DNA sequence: TGTGCCAGCAGCCAGGGAAACTATGGCTACACCTTC. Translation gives CASSQGNYGYTF. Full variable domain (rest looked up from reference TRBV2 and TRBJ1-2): EPEVTQTPSHQVTQMGQEVILRCVPISNHLYFYWYRQILGQKVEFLVSFYNNEISEKSEIFDDQFSVERPDGSNFTLKIRSTKLEDSAMYFCASSQGNYGYTFGSGTRLTVV.

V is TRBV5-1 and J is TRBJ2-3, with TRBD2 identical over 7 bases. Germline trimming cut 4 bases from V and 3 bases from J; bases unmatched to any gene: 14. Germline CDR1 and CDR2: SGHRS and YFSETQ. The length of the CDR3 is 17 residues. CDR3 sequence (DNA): TGCGCCAGCAGCCCAACTACGCGGGAGACGGGTACAGATACGCAGTATTTT. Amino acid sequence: CASSPTTRETGTDTQYF.

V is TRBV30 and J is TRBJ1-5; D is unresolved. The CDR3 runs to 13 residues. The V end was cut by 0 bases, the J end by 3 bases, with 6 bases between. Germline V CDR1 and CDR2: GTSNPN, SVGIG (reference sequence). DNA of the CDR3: TGTGCCTGGAGTGTACATCACAATCAGCCCCAGCATTTT. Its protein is CAWSVHHNQPQHF.

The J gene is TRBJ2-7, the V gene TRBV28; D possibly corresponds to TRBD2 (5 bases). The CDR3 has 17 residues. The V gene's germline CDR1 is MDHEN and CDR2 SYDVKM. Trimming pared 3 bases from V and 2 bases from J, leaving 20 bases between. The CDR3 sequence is CASSFRPSGSHTYEQYF. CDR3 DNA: TGTGCCAGCAGTTTCCGCCCCAGCGGCTCCCACACCTACGAGCAGTACTTC.

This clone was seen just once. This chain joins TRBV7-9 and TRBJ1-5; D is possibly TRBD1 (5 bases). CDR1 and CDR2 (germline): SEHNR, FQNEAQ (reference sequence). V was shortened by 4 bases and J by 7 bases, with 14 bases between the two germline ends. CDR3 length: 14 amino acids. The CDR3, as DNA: TGTGCCAGCAGCTCCGGACGGGGGGGACAGCCCCAGCATTTT. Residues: CASSSGRGGQPQHF.

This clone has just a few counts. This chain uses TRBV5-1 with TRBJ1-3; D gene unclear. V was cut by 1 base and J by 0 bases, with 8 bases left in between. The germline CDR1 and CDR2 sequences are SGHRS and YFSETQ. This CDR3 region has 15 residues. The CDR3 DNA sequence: TGCGCCAGCAGCTTGATTGGGAGCTCTGGAAACACCATATATTTT. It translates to CASSLIGSSGNTIYF.

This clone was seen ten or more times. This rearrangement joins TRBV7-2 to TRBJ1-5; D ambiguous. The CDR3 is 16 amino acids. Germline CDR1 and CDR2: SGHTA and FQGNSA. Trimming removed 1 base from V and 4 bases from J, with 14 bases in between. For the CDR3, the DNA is TGTGCCAGCAGCTTAGTGGGCTCCGGAGGAAATCAGCCCCAGCATTTT. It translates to CASSLVGSGGNQPQHF.

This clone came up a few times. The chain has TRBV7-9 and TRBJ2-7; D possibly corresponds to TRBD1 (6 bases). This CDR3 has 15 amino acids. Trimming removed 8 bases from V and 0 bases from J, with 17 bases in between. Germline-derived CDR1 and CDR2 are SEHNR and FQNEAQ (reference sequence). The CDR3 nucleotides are TGTGCCAGCGGCCTCGGGACACGCGCCTCCTACGAGCAGTACTTC. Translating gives CASGLGTRASYEQYF.

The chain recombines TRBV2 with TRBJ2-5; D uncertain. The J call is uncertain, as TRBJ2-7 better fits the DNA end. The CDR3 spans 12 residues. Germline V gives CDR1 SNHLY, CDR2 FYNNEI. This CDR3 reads CASGSSSYEQYF. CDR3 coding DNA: TGTGCCAGCGGCAGTAGCTCCTACGAGCAGTACTTC.

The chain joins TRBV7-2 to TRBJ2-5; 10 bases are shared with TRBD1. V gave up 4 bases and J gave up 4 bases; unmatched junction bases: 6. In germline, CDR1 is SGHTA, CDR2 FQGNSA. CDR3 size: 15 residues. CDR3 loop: CASSSLRTGGETQYF. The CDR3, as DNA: TGTGCCAGCAGCTCCCTACGGACAGGGGGAGAGACCCAGTACTTC. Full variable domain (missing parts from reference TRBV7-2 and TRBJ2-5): GAGVSQSPSNKVTEKGKDVELRCDPISGHTALYWYRQSLGQGLEFLIYFQGNSAPDKSGLPSDRFSAERTGGSVSTLTIQRTQQEDSAVYLCASSSLRTGGETQYFGPGTRLLVL.

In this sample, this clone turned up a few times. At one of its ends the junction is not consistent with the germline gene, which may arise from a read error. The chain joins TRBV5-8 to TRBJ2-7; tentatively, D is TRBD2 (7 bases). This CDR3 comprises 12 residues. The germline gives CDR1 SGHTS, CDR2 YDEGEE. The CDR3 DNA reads TGTGCCAGCAGCTTGGACGGGGGGCAAGAAGACTTC. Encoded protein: CASSLDGGQEDF.

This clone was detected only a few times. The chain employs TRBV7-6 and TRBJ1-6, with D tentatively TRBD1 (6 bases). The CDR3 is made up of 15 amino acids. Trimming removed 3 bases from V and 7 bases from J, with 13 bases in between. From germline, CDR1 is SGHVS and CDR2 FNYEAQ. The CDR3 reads CASSLGEQGNSPLHF. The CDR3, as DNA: TGTGCCAGCAGCTTGGGGGAACAGGGAAATTCACCCCTCCACTTT.

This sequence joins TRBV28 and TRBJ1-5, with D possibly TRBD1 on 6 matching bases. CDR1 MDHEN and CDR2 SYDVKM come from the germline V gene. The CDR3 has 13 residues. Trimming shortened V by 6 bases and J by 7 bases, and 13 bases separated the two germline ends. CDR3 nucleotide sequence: TGTGCCAGCAGGTCTCAGGGGTGGCAGCCCCAGCATTTT. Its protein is CASRSQGWQPQHF.

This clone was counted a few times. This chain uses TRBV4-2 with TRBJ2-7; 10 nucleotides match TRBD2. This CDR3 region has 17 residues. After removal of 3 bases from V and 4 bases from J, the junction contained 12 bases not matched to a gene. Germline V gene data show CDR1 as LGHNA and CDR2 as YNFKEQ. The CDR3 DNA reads TGTGCCAGCAGCCACGCTAAGCGGGAGGGCCTAGTTTACGAGCAGTACTTC. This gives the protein CASSHAKREGLVYEQYF.

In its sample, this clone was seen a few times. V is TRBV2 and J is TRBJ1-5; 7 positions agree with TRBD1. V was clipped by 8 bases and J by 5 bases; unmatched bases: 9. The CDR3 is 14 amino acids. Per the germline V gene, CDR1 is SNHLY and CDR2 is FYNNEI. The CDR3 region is CASHSGTVYQPQHF. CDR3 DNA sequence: TGTGCCAGCCATTCCGGGACAGTTTATCAGCCCCAGCATTTT.

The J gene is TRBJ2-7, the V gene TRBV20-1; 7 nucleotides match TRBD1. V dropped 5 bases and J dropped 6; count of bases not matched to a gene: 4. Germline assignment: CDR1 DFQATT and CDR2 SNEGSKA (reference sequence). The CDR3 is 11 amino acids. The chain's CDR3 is CSALTGAEQYF. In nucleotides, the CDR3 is TGCAGTGCTCTAACAGGGGCCGAGCAGTACTTC.

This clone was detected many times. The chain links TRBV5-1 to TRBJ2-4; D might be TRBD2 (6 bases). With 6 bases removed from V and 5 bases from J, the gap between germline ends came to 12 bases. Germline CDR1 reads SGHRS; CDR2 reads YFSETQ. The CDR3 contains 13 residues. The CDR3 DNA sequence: TGCGCCAGCAAAAAGGGCGGGGAAAACATTCAGTACTTC. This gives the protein CASKKGGENIQYF.

CDR3: CASSFSGGSSYNEQFF. CDR3 nucleotide sequence: TGTGCCAGCAGTTTCAGCGGCGGAAGCTCCTACAATGAGCAGTTCTTC. This chain uses TRBV28 with TRBJ2-1, with D maybe TRBD2 (5 bases). Germline V gene lookup returns CDR1 MDHEN and CDR2 SYDVKM. The CDR3 sequence is 16 residues long. V dropped 3 bases and J dropped 0 bases, with 12 bases sitting between them.

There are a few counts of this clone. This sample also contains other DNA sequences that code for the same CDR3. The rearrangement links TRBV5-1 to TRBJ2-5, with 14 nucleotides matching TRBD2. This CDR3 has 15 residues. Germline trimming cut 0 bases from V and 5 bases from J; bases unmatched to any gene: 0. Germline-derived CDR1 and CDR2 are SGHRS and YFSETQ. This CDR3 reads CASSLGTSGGETQYF. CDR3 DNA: TGCGCCAGCAGCTTGGGGACTAGCGGGGGGGAGACCCAGTACTTC.

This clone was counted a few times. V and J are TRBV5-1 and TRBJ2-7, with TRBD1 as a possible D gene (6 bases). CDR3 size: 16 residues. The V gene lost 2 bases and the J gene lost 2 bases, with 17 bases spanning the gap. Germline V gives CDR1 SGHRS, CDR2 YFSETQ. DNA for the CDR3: TGCGCCAGCAGCTTTGCTTGGACAGACCAAACCTACGAGCAGTACTTC. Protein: CASSFAWTDQTYEQYF.

CDR3 in DNA: TGTGCCAGCAGTGGACAGTCCATGAACACTGAAGCTTTCTTT. Amino acid sequence: CASSGQSMNTEAFF. The chain couples TRBV2 to TRBJ1-1; tentatively, D is TRBD1 (5 bases). The CDR3 contains 14 residues. Trimming left V 4 bases short and J 0 bases short, with 9 bases between. CDR1 and CDR2 from the germline V gene are SNHLY and FYNNEI.

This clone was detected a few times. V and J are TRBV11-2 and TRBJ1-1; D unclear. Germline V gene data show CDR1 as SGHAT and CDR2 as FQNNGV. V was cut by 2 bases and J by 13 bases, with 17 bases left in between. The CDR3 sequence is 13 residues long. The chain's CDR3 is CASSLNPRSVGFF. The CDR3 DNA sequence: TGTGCCAGCAGCTTAAACCCCCGCTCTGTCGGTTTCTTT.

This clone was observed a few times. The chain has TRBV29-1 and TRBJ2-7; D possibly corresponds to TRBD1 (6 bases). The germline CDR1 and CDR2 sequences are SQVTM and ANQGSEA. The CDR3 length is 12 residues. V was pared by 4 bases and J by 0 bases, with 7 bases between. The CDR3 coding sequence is TGCAGCGTTGGAGGGGGCTCCTACGAGCAGTACTTC. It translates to CSVGGGSYEQYF.